This T cell receptor (beta chain) was profiled in a study of T-cell memory formation after mild COVID-19. Study-wide findings and caveats: SARS-CoV-2 specificity of second-wave clones peaking day 37 was unconfirmed.

TCRdb analysed the 5' RACE reads with MiXCR anew, one entry per CDR3 protein. The sample includes 250,000 to 300,000 distinct CDR3 sequences, more than 15% of them seen just once. Germline CDR1 and CDR2: SGHDT and YYEEEE. V was cut by 3 bases and J by 2 bases, with 11 bases left in between. This CDR3 contains 15 residues. This clonotype was found a few times. What it binds is unknown. The J gene is TRBJ2-2, the V gene TRBV5-6; weak D call: TRBD2 (5 bases). Sequenced: PBMCs or a T cell subset sorted from them (not recorded which). This TCR derives from a man between 18 and 35 years old who had mild COVID-19 (a few samples of this study predate the infection). Cell type and time point are not known. In DNA, the CDR3 is TGTGCCAGCAGCTCCGGACTGACTAACACCGGGGAGCTGTTTTTT. Residues: CASSSGLTNTGELFF. Drawing the rest from reference TRBV5-6 and TRBJ2-2, the complete variable domain is DAGVTQSPTHLIKTRGQQVTLRCSPKSGHDTVSWYQQALGQGPQFIFQYYEEEERQRGNFPDRFSGHQFPNYSSELNVNALLLGDSALYLCASSSGLTNTGELFFGEGSRLTVL.